This is a list of T cell receptor beta chains from one sample in a study of blood T cell repertoires in COVID-19. This table comes from immunoSEQ multiplex PCR, and its TCRdb copy is limited to in-frame clones, with some not included. This table has around 180,000 clones, 70% to 85% appearing once. The sample taken for sequencing was peripheral blood. The origin of the receptors is a woman in her 30s with acute or convalescent COVID-19. Both conserved end residues are trimmed from each CDR3. Clone size is stated in some rows and not others, as once, few, many or a class when expanded.

clone_size	v_call	j_call	cdr3_aa
once	TRBV7-9	TRBJ1-4	ASSSRTGPNEKLF
-	TRBV27	TRBJ2-5	ASSFSAGETQY
-	TRBV4-1	TRBJ1-1	ASSQGSGEAF
few	TRBV7-2	TRBJ2-4	ASSLAWTGTQNIQY
-	TRBV5-1	TRBJ1-3	ASSLAGGGFGNTIY
-	TRBV27	TRBJ1-4	ASALRVTNEKLF
-	TRBV25-1	TRBJ2-5	ASGTGASKTQY
once	TRBV27	TRBJ2-2	ASSLLAGVRTGELF
-	TRBV6-5	TRBJ1-2	ASKGRGPNYGYT
-	TRBV29-1	TRBJ2-2	SVTLVYGELF
-	TRBV12-3/TRBV12-4	TRBJ1-6	ASSPTANSPLH
-	TRBV10-3	TRBJ1-2	AISDSSQGYGYT
once	TRBV7-2	TRBJ2-7	ASSSRDRTYEQY
-	TRBV5-1	TRBJ1-1	ASRPDRGGTEAF
-	TRBV19	TRBJ2-1	ASSPLAVGNEQF
-	TRBV28	TRBJ2-7	ASSSTSRDSYYEQY
-	TRBV6-5	TRBJ2-7	ASGGFSYEQY
-	TRBV7-8	TRBJ1-1	ASSPQGFGTEAF
-	TRBV4-3	TRBJ1-4	ASSQGGQGSEKLF
-	TRBV28	TRBJ1-5	ASSSGTGLGSNQPQH